These 25 T cell receptor beta chains share one sample of origin, sequenced in a study of blood T cells in healthy people across ages. Using a J-beta primer mix together with a sample-barcoded 5' primer, a second PCR was run for 7 to 11 cycles. TCRdb itself ran the 5' RACE reads through MiXCR, one entry per CDR3 protein. The table has roughly 800,000 distinct CDR3 sequences, more than 25% seen once. In addition, the sample was reused for a study of T cells of mothers and their children.

The sequenced sample consisted of blood. The receptor set was obtained from a boy between 5 and 17 years old in good health.

The chain combines TRBV5-1 with TRBJ1-2, with no clear D. Germline V gene data show CDR1 as SGHRS and CDR2 as YFSETQ. The ends were cut back, 6 bases at V and 7 bases at J, with 16 bases in the middle. This CDR3 contains 13 residues. CDR3 in DNA: TGCGCCAGCACCCTCGGACGGCCGGCTGGCTACACCTTC. Encoded protein: CASTLGRPAGYTF.

This clonotype came up many times. The gene calls are TRBV5-4 and TRBJ2-3, with unresolved D. The germline V gene encodes CDR1 SGHNT and CDR2 YYREEE (reference sequence). Trimming cost V 4 bases and J 2 bases, with 11 bases left between them. The CDR3 has 14 residues. In DNA form, the CDR3 reads TGTGCCAGCAGCCTCCAAGGGTCCACAGATACGCAGTATTTT. Its protein product is CASSLQGSTDTQYF.

This clonotype was seen more than once but under ten times. The chain has TRBV10-3 and TRBJ2-5; 12 bases are a match to TRBD2. The V and J ends lost 11 bases and 0 bases, in that order; junction bases with no gene match: 4. CDR3 length equals 14 residues. Germline values: CDR1 ENHRY, CDR2 SYGVKD. The CDR3 loop is CAVTSGGDQETQYF. Here the CDR3 DNA reads TGTGCCGTGACTAGCGGGGGAGACCAAGAGACCCAGTACTTC.

This rearrangement joins TRBV7-9 to TRBJ2-5; D call uncertain. Judging by the DNA end, TRBJ2-7 fits better; the J call may be wrong. CDR1 is SEHNR and CDR2 is FQNEAQ in the germline V gene (reference sequence). This CDR3 contains 15 residues. The CDR3 spells CASSLARRPTYEQYF. The CDR3 nucleotides are TGTGCCAGCAGCTTAGCGCGACGGCCCACCTACGAGCAGTACTTC.

This chain connects TRBV6-5 to TRBJ2-3; D possibly corresponds to TRBD2 (6 bases). V lost 6 bases and J 1 base, leaving 11 bases between the germline ends. The CDR3 sequence is 14 residues long. CDR1 is MNHEY and CDR2 is SVGAGI in the germline V gene. The CDR3 loop reads CASRRDPGTDTQYF. The CDR3 DNA reads TGTGCCAGCAGGCGGGACCCTGGCACAGATACGCAGTATTTT.

As for this clonotype: The germline gene is not matched at one end of the junction; a read error may be the cause. In nucleotides, the CDR3 is TGTGCCAGTGTGGGGACAGACTTTAATGAAGAACTGTTTTTT. Its translation is CASVGTDFNEELFF. The rearrangement uses TRBV2 and TRBJ1-4, with 7 bases identical to TRBD1. Germline assignment: CDR1 SNHLY and CDR2 FYNNEI. The CDR3 sequence is 14 residues long.

The chain joins TRBV2 to TRBJ2-1; TRBD2 matches 14 bases. V dropped 5 bases and J dropped 9; count of bases not matched to a gene: 6. This CDR3 spans 15 amino acids. From germline, CDR1 is SNHLY and CDR2 FYNNEI. CDR3: CASSMGTSGRGEQFF. The CDR3 nucleotides read TGTGCCAGCAGTATGGGGACTAGCGGGAGAGGTGAGCAGTTCTTC. Full variable domain (rest looked up from reference TRBV2 and TRBJ2-1): EPEVTQTPSHQVTQMGQEVILRCVPISNHLYFYWYRQILGQKVEFLVSFYNNEISEKSEIFDDQFSVERPDGSNFTLKIRSTKLEDSAMYFCASSMGTSGRGEQFFGPGTRLTVL.

The table lists this clonotype with a few counts. The chain couples TRBV7-2 to TRBJ2-3, with 14 bases lining up with TRBD2. There are 16 residues in the CDR3. Germline values: CDR1 SGHTA, CDR2 FQGNSA. Germline trimming cut 4 bases from V and 4 bases from J; bases unmatched to any gene: 4. CDR3 DNA: TGTGCCAGCAGCTGCGGACTAGCGGGGGGTGCAGATACGCAGTATTTT. The encoded protein is CASSCGLAGGADTQYF. Full variable domain (outside the CDR3, taken from reference TRBV7-2 and TRBJ2-3): GAGVSQSPSNKVTEKGKDVELRCDPISGHTALYWYRQSLGQGLEFLIYFQGNSAPDKSGLPSDRFSAERTGGSVSTLTIQRTQQEDSAVYLCASSCGLAGGADTQYFGPGTRLTVL.

The CDR3 region is CASSYSGGVGFSEQFF. CDR3 DNA: TGTGCCAGCAGTTACTCAGGCGGGGTCGGATTTAGTGAGCAGTTCTTC. The J gene is TRBJ2-5, the V gene TRBV6-5; D perhaps matches TRBD2 (6 bases). The DNA end is more similar to TRBJ2-1, so the J call may be wrong. This CDR3 region has 16 residues. Germline V lookup: CDR1 MNHEY, CDR2 SVGAGI.

This chain joins TRBV6-1 and TRBJ2-4; 8 bases are a match to TRBD2. Germline V lookup: CDR1 MNHNS, CDR2 SASEGT. This CDR3 contains 15 residues. Trimming removed 0 bases from V and 8 bases from J; junction bases left unmatched: 6. This chain's CDR3 is CASSEAAGGGDIQYF. DNA of the CDR3: TGTGCCAGCAGTGAAGCGGCGGGGGGAGGAGACATTCAGTACTTC.

The chain uses TRBV7-3 and TRBJ2-7; D perhaps matches TRBD1 (5 bases). Germline V gene sequence: CDR1 SGHTA, CDR2 FQGTGA. There are 13 residues in the CDR3. Trimming left V 4 bases short and J 6 bases short, with 13 bases between. The CDR3: CASSSGPRGEQYF. The CDR3 bases are TGTGCCAGCAGCTCTGGCCCAAGGGGCGAGCAGTACTTC.

The V call is TRBV4-1, the J call TRBJ2-1, with a tentative D call TRBD2 (6 bases). V gave up 5 bases and J gave up 0 bases, with 11 bases separating them. Looked up from germline, CDR1 is MGHRA and CDR2 is YSYEKL. CDR3 length: 15 amino acids. This chain's CDR3 is CASSDPSVSYNEQFF. The CDR3 coding sequence is TGCGCCAGCAGCGACCCTAGCGTCTCCTACAATGAGCAGTTCTTC.

This clonotype has just a few counts. The rearrangement links TRBV20-1 to TRBJ2-4; 9 bases are shared with TRBD1. The germline V gene has CDR1 DFQATT and CDR2 SNEGSKA (reference sequence). V lost 1 base to trimming and J lost 8 bases; unmatched junction nucleotides: 12. CDR3 length equals 16 residues. CDR3 amino acids: CSARVQTGGWGDIQYF. The CDR3, as DNA: TGCAGTGCTAGAGTTCAGACAGGGGGTTGGGGAGACATTCAGTACTTC.

J is TRBJ2-7 and V is TRBV12-3 or TRBV12-4; TRBD1 aligns across 8 bases. The CDR3 totals 16 residues. J gave up 7 bases and V 9 bases, and 20 bases lay outside the gene matches. The CDR3 sequence is CARRLPRGQDRGEQYF. The CDR3 coding sequence is TGTGCCAGAAGACTACCCAGGGGGCAGGATCGAGGGGAGCAGTACTTC.

The genes are TRBV4-1 and TRBJ2-6; the match to TRBD2 covers 8 bases. With 0 bases clipped from V and 4 bases from J, the junction kept 14 bases outside the gene matches. The CDR3 is 20 residues long. Germline CDR1 reads MGHRA; CDR2 reads YSYEKL. CDR3 in amino acids: CASSQDVRSGGYSGANVLTF. In nucleotides, the CDR3 is TGCGCCAGCAGCCAAGATGTTCGGAGCGGGGGATACTCCGGGGCCAACGTCCTGACTTTC.

A few counts support this clonotype. This rearrangement joins TRBV7-3 to TRBJ2-5; no firm D call. The CDR3 spans 13 residues. Trimming took off 2 bases at V and 7 bases at J, with 11 bases between the two ends. Germline values: CDR1 SGHTA, CDR2 FQGTGA. The CDR3 protein is CASSLGQFATQYF. The CDR3 DNA is TGTGCCAGCAGCTTAGGGCAGTTTGCGACCCAGTACTTC.

The sample holds a few counts of this clonotype. The chain combines TRBV12-5 with TRBJ2-5, with TRBD1 matching 7 bases. Germline V CDR1 and CDR2: LGHNT, FRNRAP. The V gene end was trimmed by 6 bases and the J gene end by 5 bases; junction bases not matched to a gene: 6. The CDR3 runs to 13 residues. The CDR3 DNA follows: TGTGCTAGTGGCACAGGGGTAGGGGAGACCCAGTACTTC. Its translation: CASGTGVGETQYF. The full variable domain, with the rest looked up from reference TRBV12-5 and TRBJ2-5, is DARVTQTPRHKVTEMGQEVTMRCQPILGHNTVFWYRQTMMQGLELLAYFRNRAPLDDSGMPKDRFSAEMPDATLATLKIQPSEPRDSAVYFCASGTGVGETQYFGPGTRLLVL.

This clonotype was detected only a few times. This rearrangement joins TRBV20-1 to TRBJ2-3, with D possibly being TRBD2 (6 bases). Per germline, CDR1 DFQATT and CDR2 SNEGSKA (reference sequence). The V gene lost 6 bases and the J gene lost 6 bases, with 13 bases spanning the gap. The CDR3 sequence is 12 residues long. CDR3 DNA sequence: TGCAGTGCCCCGGGGGACCCGGATACGCAGTATTTT. Protein sequence: CSAPGDPDTQYF.

This clonotype has a handful of counts. Here the CDR3 reads CASTRQGALQPQHF. The CDR3 bases are TGTGCCAGTACCAGACAGGGGGCTCTTCAGCCCCAGCATTTT. The chain carries TRBV27 and TRBJ1-5; TRBD1 matches 10 bases. The V segment lost 9 bases and the J segment 6 bases; nucleotides outside the gene matches: 8. This CDR3 comprises 14 residues. CDR1 and CDR2 (germline): MNHEY, SMNVEV (reference sequence).

This clonotype was counted a few times. V gene TRBV2 combines with J gene TRBJ2-1; D is ambiguous. Germline CDR1 reads SNHLY; CDR2 reads FYNNEI. The CDR3 has 15 amino acids. The V end lost 1 base, the J end lost 6 bases, and 13 bases lay between the germline ends. In nucleotides, the CDR3 is TGTGCCAGCAGTGAAGTGTCCGCAACGGGCAATGAGCAGTTCTTC. Translated, it gives CASSEVSATGNEQFF.

The V call is TRBV7-9, the J call TRBJ2-7; maybe TRBD2 (5 bases). The germline CDR1 and CDR2 sequences are SEHNR and FQNEAQ (reference sequence). This CDR3 region has 14 residues. V was pared by 3 bases and J by 2 bases, with 11 bases between. CDR3 region: CASSFFGVPYEQYF. DNA for the CDR3: TGTGCCAGCAGCTTTTTCGGGGTCCCCTACGAGCAGTACTTC.

Comments on this clonotype: At one of its ends the junction is not consistent with the germline gene, which may arise from a read error. V is TRBV27 and J is TRBJ2-2; 9 bases agree with TRBD2. This CDR3 comprises 17 residues. The germline gives CDR1 MNHEY, CDR2 SMNVEV (reference sequence). The CDR3, as DNA: TGTGCCAGCAGTTTATCTCGCGGGGGGGCGAACAGCGGGGAGCTGTTTTTT. It yields the protein CASSLSRGGANSGELFF.

Here the CDR3 DNA reads TGTGCCAGCAGTTTCACTGGCCAGCGGGGATACGAGCAGTACTTC. Its translation is CASSFTGQRGYEQYF. The chain recombines TRBV27 with TRBJ2-7, with 7 bases identical to TRBD2. CDR1 and CDR2 from the germline V gene are MNHEY and SMNVEV (reference sequence). There are 15 residues in the CDR3. Losses at the gene ends were 3 bases for V and 4 bases for J; bases not matched to a gene: 9.

This clonotype appeared a few times. The J gene is TRBJ2-7, the V gene TRBV20-1; D might be TRBD1 or TRBD2, each matching 6 bases. CDR1 is DFQATT and CDR2 is SNEGSKA in the germline V gene (reference sequence). The CDR3 loop spans 14 amino acids. V lost 4 bases and J 1 base, leaving 14 bases between the germline ends. Written as DNA, the CDR3 is TGCAGTGCTACTAGGGGGGCCGGGTCCTACGAGCAGTACTTC. Encoded protein: CSATRGAGSYEQYF.

This clonotype appeared a few times. The J gene is TRBJ1-3, the V gene TRBV14; perhaps TRBD1 as D (6 bases). Germline V gene data show CDR1 as SGHDN and CDR2 as FVKESK. With 3 bases removed from V and 3 bases from J, the gap between germline ends came to 12 bases. The CDR3 length is 15 residues. The CDR3 is CASSHLQGFGNTIYF. The CDR3 DNA sequence: TGTGCCAGCAGCCACTTACAGGGCTTTGGAAACACCATATATTTT.